This T cell receptor (beta chain) derives from a study of T cells after yellow fever vaccination. Across the study: SMART-Seq v4 Ultra Low Input prepared the low-cell-number fractions. Study-wide results and caveats: Among all clonotypes, a small share was observed in both CD4 and CD8 compartments.

Synthesis of TCR cDNA relied on 5'RACE template switching, which attached a universal primer site and UMIs. TCRdb itself ran the 5' RACE reads through MiXCR, one entry per CDR3 protein. The repertoire holds a few hundred thousand distinct CDR3 sequences, with 5.2% as singletons. Comment on this clonotype: Its antigen is currently unknown.

This specimen was CD4+ T cells sorted from PBMCs, taken on the day of the yellow fever booster vaccination. The sequence derives from a man between 18 and 35 years old who received the YFV17D yellow fever vaccine.

The CDR3 protein is CASSFLGLAGPQYF. DNA of the CDR3: TGTGCCAGCAGTTTCTTGGGATTGGCAGGACCGCAGTATTTT. The chain is built from TRBV12-3 or TRBV12-4 and TRBJ2-3, with no clear D. The length of the CDR3 is 14 residues. The germline V and J ends were trimmed by 3 bases and 10 bases, with 17 bases remaining between them.